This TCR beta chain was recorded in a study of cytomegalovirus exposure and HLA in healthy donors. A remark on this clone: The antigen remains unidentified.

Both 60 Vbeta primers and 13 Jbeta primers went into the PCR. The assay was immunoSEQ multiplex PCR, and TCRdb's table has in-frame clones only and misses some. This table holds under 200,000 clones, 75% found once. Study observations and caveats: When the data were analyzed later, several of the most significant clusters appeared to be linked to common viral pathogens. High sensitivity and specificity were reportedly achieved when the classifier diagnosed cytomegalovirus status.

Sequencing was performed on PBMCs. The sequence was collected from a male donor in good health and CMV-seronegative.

The CDR3 DNA reads TGTGCCAGCAGCTTCACCGGGACTATGAACACCGGGGAGCTGTTTTTT. It is translated as CASSFTGTMNTGELFF. This sequence joins TRBV7-2 and TRBJ2-2; 7 bases are a match to TRBD2. There are 16 residues in the CDR3. Germline trimming cut 3 bases from V and 1 base from J; bases unmatched to any gene: 5. The germline gives CDR1 SGHTA, CDR2 FQGNSA.